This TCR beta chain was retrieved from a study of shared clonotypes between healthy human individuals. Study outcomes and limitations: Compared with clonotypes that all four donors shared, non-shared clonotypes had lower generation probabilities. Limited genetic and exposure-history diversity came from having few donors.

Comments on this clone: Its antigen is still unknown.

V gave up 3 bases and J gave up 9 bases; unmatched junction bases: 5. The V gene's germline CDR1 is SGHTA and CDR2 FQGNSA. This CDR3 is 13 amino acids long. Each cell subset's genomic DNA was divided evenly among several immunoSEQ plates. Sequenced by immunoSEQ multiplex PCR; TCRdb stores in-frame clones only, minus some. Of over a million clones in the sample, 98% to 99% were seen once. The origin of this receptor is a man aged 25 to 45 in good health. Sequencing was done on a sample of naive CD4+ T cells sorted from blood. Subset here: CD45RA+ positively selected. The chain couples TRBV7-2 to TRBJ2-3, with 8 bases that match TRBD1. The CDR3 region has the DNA TGTGCCAGCAGCTTGTCGTACAGGGGGACGCAGTATTTT. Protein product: CASSLSYRGTQYF.